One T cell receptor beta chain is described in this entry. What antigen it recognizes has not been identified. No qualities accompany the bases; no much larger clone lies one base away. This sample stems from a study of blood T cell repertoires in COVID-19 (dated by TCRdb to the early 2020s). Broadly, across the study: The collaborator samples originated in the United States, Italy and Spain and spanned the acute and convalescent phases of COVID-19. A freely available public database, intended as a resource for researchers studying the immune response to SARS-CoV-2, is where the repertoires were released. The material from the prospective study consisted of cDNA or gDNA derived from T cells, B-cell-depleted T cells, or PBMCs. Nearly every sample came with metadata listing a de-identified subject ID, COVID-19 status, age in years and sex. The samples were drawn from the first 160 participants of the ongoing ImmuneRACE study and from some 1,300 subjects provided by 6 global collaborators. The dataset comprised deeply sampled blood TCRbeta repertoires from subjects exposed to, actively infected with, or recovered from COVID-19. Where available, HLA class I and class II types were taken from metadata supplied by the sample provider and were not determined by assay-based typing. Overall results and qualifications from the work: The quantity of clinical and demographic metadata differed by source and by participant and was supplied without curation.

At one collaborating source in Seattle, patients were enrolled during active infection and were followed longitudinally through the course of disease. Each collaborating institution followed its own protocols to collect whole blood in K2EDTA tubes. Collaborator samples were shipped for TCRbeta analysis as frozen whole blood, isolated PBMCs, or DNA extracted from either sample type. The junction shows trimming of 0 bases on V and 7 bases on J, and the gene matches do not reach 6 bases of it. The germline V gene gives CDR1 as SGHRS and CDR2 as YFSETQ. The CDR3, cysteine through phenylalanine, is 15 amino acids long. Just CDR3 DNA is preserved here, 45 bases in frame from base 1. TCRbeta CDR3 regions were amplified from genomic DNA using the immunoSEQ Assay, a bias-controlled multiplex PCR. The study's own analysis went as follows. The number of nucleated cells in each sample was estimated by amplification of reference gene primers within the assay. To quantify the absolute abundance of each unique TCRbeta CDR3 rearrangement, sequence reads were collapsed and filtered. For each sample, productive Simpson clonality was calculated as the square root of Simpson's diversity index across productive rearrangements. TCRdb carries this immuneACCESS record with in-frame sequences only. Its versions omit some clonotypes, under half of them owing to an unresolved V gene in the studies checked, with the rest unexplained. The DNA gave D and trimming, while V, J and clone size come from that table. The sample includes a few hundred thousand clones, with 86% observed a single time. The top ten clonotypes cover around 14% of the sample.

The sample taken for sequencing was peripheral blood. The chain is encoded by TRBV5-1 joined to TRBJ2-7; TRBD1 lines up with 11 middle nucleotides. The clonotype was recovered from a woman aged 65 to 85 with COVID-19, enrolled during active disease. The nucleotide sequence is TGCGCCAGCAGCTTGGGGACAGGGGGCGCTTGGGAGCAGTACTTC. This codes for CASSLGTGGAWEQYF. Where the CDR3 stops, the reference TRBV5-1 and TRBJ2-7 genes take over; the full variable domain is KAGVTQTPRYLIKTRGQQVTLSCSPISGHRSVSWYQQTPGQGLQFLFEYFSETQRNKGNFPGRFSGRQFSNSRSEMNVSTLELGDSALYLCASSLGTGGAWEQYFGPGTRLTVT.